This T cell receptor (beta chain) was captured by sequencing in a study of cytomegalovirus exposure and HLA in healthy donors. Points from the study as a whole: The authors enumerated some 160 TCR beta chains as linked to cytomegalovirus.

PCR amplification relied on 60 Vbeta primers (plus 13 Jbeta primers). Original processing methods: Around 10 million shared chains were among about 80 million unique TCR beta chains counted in a later analysis. Method: immunoSEQ multiplex PCR; TCRdb's copy keeps in-frame clones and lacks some. The DNA was the basis for D and trimming; V, J and clone size are from that table. The table lists some 130,000 clones, 65% to 80% of them singletons. Each donor's status was that of a healthy bone marrow donor. This CDR3 has 17 residues. V was clipped by 0 bases and J by 1 base; unmatched bases: 12. Germline loops: CDR1 GTSNPN, CDR2 SVGIG (reference sequence). As for this clone: Antigen unknown.

The sequence was collected from a man aged 35-49 years in good health and CMV-seropositive. The gene calls are TRBV30 and TRBJ2-7; 7 nucleotides match TRBD1. The sample consisted of PBMCs. The DNA for the CDR3 is TGTGCCTGGAGTGTACTGATGGGACAGCTACTTTCCTACGAGCAGTACTTC. Its protein product is CAWSVLMGQLLSYEQYF.